Each of the 30 T cell receptor beta chains below was sequenced from the same sample in a study of T cell changes during pregnancy in multiple sclerosis (dated by TCRdb to the late 2010s). The library was produced with the immunoSEQ multiplex PCR assay. In its TCRdb copy, this immuneACCESS table keeps in-frame sequences only and misses some clones. Where compared with another copy, unresolved V genes explain less than half of these, and the others have no known cause. The sample table lists nearly 80,000 clones, approximately 92% of them with a count of one. The ten largest account for 0.2% to 0.25% of the sample. This specimen was CD4+ T cells from peripheral blood mononuclear cells, taken before pregnancy. These receptors all come from a female donor with multiple sclerosis, enrolled in a pregnancy study.

The V call is TRBV11-2, the J call TRBJ1-1; D is unresolved. This CDR3 is built from 13 residues. The germline V gene encodes CDR1 SGHAT and CDR2 FQNNGV. The ends were cut back, 0 bases at V and 4 bases at J, with 6 bases in the middle. The CDR3 loop is CASSLESGTEAFF. As DNA, the CDR3 is TGTGCCAGCAGCTTAGAATCGGGCACTGAAGCTTTCTTT.

This clone was seen a few times. The rearrangement links TRBV30 to TRBJ1-1; D call uncertain. The length of the CDR3 is 11 residues. V was shortened by 4 bases and J by 4 bases, with 7 bases between the two germline ends. Germline values: CDR1 GTSNPN, CDR2 SVGIG (reference sequence). CDR3 in DNA: TGTGCCTGGAACACAGCCACTGAAGCTTTCTTT. Translating gives CAWNTATEAFF.

This clone was found once. V usage is TRBV15 and J usage is TRBJ2-7, with TRBD1 matching over 8 bases. The CDR3 loop spans 15 amino acids. Germline V gene lookup returns CDR1 LNHNV and CDR2 YYDKDF (reference sequence). V dropped 2 bases and J dropped 2; count of bases not matched to a gene: 5. DNA of the CDR3: TGTGCCACCAGCAGACAAACAGGGGGTACCTACGAGCAGTACTTC. Amino acids: CATSRQTGGTYEQYF.

V usage is TRBV5-1 and J usage is TRBJ2-2, with TRBD1 matching over 12 bases. Germline assignment: CDR1 SGHRS and CDR2 YFSETQ. This CDR3 is built from 17 residues. With V trimmed by 3 bases and J by 1 base, 4 bases remained unmatched. CDR3: CASSYGTGGLNTGELFF. In DNA form, the CDR3 reads TGCGCCAGCAGCTACGGGACAGGGGGCTTGAACACCGGGGAGCTGTTTTTT.

V usage is TRBV5-5 and J usage is TRBJ2-3; D remains unclear. Germline CDR1 and CDR2: SGHKS and YYEKEE (reference sequence). The germline V and J ends were trimmed by 4 bases and 6 bases, with 9 bases remaining between them. This CDR3 has 12 amino acids. For the CDR3, the DNA is TGTGCCAGCAGCCGTACACCCGATACGCAGTATTTT. It is translated as CASSRTPDTQYF. Variable domain in full (rest from reference TRBV5-5 and TRBJ2-3): DAGVTQSPTHLIKTRGQQVTLRCSPISGHKSVSWYQQVLGQGPQFIFQYYEKEERGRGNFPDRFSARQFPNYSSELNVNALLLGDSALYLCASSRTPDTQYFGPGTRLTVL.

The gene calls are TRBV2 and TRBJ2-6; D unclear. Trimming stripped 2 bases from V and 6 bases from J, with 11 bases between. Germline V gene lookup returns CDR1 SNHLY and CDR2 FYNNEI. The CDR3 has 15 amino acids. CDR3 sequence: CASSETEWSANVLTF. CDR3 bases: TGTGCCAGCAGTGAAACAGAGTGGTCGGCCAACGTCCTGACTTTC.

The CDR3 nucleotides are TGCGCCAGCAGTCGGTGCCTAGCGGGGGCGTCCACAGATACGCAGTATTTT. Translating it yields CASSRCLAGASTDTQYF. The genes are TRBV23-1 and TRBJ2-3; TRBD2 aligns across 10 bases. TRBV23-1 is given ORF status, its function remaining uncertain. The J segment lost 2 bases and the V segment lost 4 bases, leaving 9 bases of the junction unmatched. This CDR3 contains 17 residues.

The chain has TRBV7-9 and TRBJ1-4, with D possibly TRBD1 on 6 matching bases. Trimming took off 5 bases at V and 10 bases at J, with 14 bases between the two ends. Germline V CDR1 and CDR2: SEHNR, FQNEAQ (reference sequence). CDR3 length: 13 amino acids. The CDR3 nucleotides read TGTGCCAGCAGCAGAGACAGGACGCGAAAACTGTTTTTT. It is translated as CASSRDRTRKLFF.

This CDR3 reads CAISESEDVGGEKLFF. The CDR3 region has the DNA TGTGCCATCAGTGAGTCGGAGGATGTAGGAGGGGAAAAACTGTTTTTT. The chain joins TRBV10-3 to TRBJ1-4; D is undetermined. Trimming took 0 bases from V and 8 from J, leaving 16 bases between them. Germline V gene data show CDR1 as ENHRY and CDR2 as SYGVKD. This CDR3 region has 16 residues.

J is TRBJ1-1 and V is TRBV7-3, with D unresolved. CDR3 size: 13 residues. V was shortened by 2 bases and J by 4 bases, with 8 bases between the two germline ends. CDR1 and CDR2 (germline): SGHTA, FQGTGA. The CDR3 spells CASSLYGRTEAFF. DNA of the CDR3: TGTGCCAGCAGCTTATATGGGCGCACTGAAGCTTTCTTT. Full variable domain (remainder filled in from reference TRBV7-3 and TRBJ1-1): GAGVSQTPSNKVTEKGKYVELRCDPISGHTALYWYRQSLGQGPEFLIYFQGTGAADDSGLPNDRFFAVRPEGSVSTLKIQRTERGDSAVYLCASSLYGRTEAFFGQGTRLTVV.

The chain employs TRBV10-3 and TRBJ1-1; 8 bases agree with TRBD1. The junction had 6 bases not matched to a gene; V was cut back by 5 bases and J by 1 base. This CDR3 comprises 15 residues. Germline V gene data show CDR1 as ENHRY and CDR2 as SYGVKD. The CDR3: CAISWGTGENTEAFF. The CDR3, as DNA: TGTGCCATCAGTTGGGGGACAGGCGAGAACACTGAAGCTTTCTTT.

This clone was counted once. The gene calls are TRBV19 and TRBJ1-1, with D possibly TRBD1 on 5 matching bases. This CDR3 spans 15 amino acids. Trimming took off 3 bases at V and 4 bases at J, with 15 bases between the two ends. In germline, CDR1 is LNHDA, CDR2 SQIVND (reference sequence). The CDR3 here is CASSISGGDGTEAFF. The CDR3, as DNA: TGTGCCAGTAGTATTTCAGGAGGGGATGGCACTGAAGCTTTCTTT.

The chain employs TRBV30 and TRBJ2-1; 7 bases are a match to TRBD2. CDR3 length: 14 amino acids. The V and J ends lost 4 bases and 2 bases, in that order; junction bases with no gene match: 5. CDR1 is GTSNPN and CDR2 is SVGIG in the germline V gene (reference sequence). CDR3 DNA: TGTGCCTGGACCATGGGACTAACCTACAATGAGCAGTTCTTC. Protein sequence: CAWTMGLTYNEQFF.

The rearrangement links TRBV28 to TRBJ1-5, with D unclear. This CDR3 is 13 amino acids long. Germline assignment: CDR1 MDHEN and CDR2 SYDVKM. This CDR3 reads CTTSPPTSEPQHF. CDR3 bases: TGTACCACTTCCCCACCTACTTCGGAGCCCCAGCATTTT.

CDR3 bases: TGTGCCAGCAGCCAAGATGCGGATAGCAATCAGCCCCAGCATTTT. Its protein is CASSQDADSNQPQHF. The J gene is TRBJ1-5, the V gene TRBV4-2; no firm D call. V was pared by 0 bases and J by 0 bases, with 6 bases between. The V gene's germline CDR1 is LGHNA and CDR2 YNFKEQ. This CDR3 has 15 residues.

The gene calls are TRBV23-1 and TRBJ2-6; 9 nucleotides align to TRBD1. TRBV23-1 is an open reading frame, and its role is uncertain. V dropped 0 bases and J dropped 2; count of bases not matched to a gene: 5. This CDR3 comprises 18 residues. The CDR3 nucleotides are TGCGCCAGCAGTCAATCGGGACAGGGAGGGACTGGGGCCAACGTCCTGACTTTC. Amino acid sequence: CASSQSGQGGTGANVLTF.

In its sample, this clone was seen once. This chain uses TRBV7-6 with TRBJ1-2; TRBD1 might be the D (5 bases). Germline assignment: CDR1 SGHVS and CDR2 FNYEAQ. Trimming cost V 2 bases and J 2 bases, with 12 bases left between them. This CDR3 has 15 amino acids. CDR3 DNA: TGTGCCAGCAGCTTAAATTCAGGGCTAAACTATGGCTACACCTTC. Translating it yields CASSLNSGLNYGYTF.

The chain employs TRBV19 and TRBJ2-7; maybe TRBD2 (5 bases). The V end was cut by 2 bases, the J end by 3 bases, with 8 bases between. Germline V lookup: CDR1 LNHDA, CDR2 SQIVND (reference sequence). The CDR3 is 13 residues long. CDR3 bases: TGTGCCAGTAGTATACAGCGGAACTACGAGCAGTACTTC. Its protein is CASSIQRNYEQYF.

This chain uses TRBV7-2 with TRBJ2-5; D not resolved. V lost 5 bases and J 4 bases, leaving 11 bases between the germline ends. The CDR3 is 13 amino acids. Per germline, CDR1 SGHTA and CDR2 FQGNSA. CDR3 coding DNA: TGTGCCAGCAGCCCCTTCTCCCCAGAGACCCAGTACTTC. Translating gives CASSPFSPETQYF.

This clone was observed a handful of times. V gene TRBV9 combines with J gene TRBJ2-1; a possible D gene is TRBD1 (5 bases). In germline, CDR1 is SGDLS, CDR2 YYNGEE. CDR3 length: 15 residues. V lost 3 bases and J lost 2, with 12 bases in between. The CDR3 spells CASSEQAFTYNEQFF. The CDR3 DNA reads TGTGCCAGCAGCGAACAGGCTTTTACCTACAATGAGCAGTTCTTC.

The V call is TRBV19, the J call TRBJ2-7; 8 bases match TRBD2. Unmatched junction bases numbered 4, after V lost 3 bases and J lost 3 bases. The CDR3 spans 14 residues. Per the germline V gene, CDR1 is LNHDA and CDR2 is SQIVND (reference sequence). CDR3 amino acids: CASSIGSGNYEQYF. CDR3 nucleotide sequence: TGTGCCAGTAGTATTGGTAGCGGGAACTACGAGCAGTACTTC.

J is TRBJ1-5 and V is TRBV6-1, with D possibly matching TRBD1 (6 bases). The CDR3 runs 14 residues. CDR1 and CDR2 from the germline V gene are MNHNS and SASEGT. Trimming cost V 6 bases and J 4 bases, with 13 bases left between them. The CDR3 reads CASSPSTGNQPQHF. CDR3 bases: TGTGCCAGCAGCCCCTCGACAGGAAATCAGCCCCAGCATTTT.

At least ten counts were recorded for this clone. The chain employs TRBV5-4 and TRBJ2-7, with 9 positions matching TRBD2. Germline loops: CDR1 SGHNT, CDR2 YYREEE (reference sequence). V shed 4 bases and J 5 bases; nucleotides not matched to a gene: 13. The CDR3 has 16 residues. CDR3 sequence: CASSPKGLAGPHEQYF. DNA of the CDR3: TGTGCCAGCAGCCCAAAAGGGCTAGCGGGACCCCACGAGCAGTACTTC.

V is TRBV27 and J is TRBJ2-7; 10 bases agree with TRBD2. Trimming at V came to 10 bases and at J to 2 bases, leaving 11 bases not matched to a gene. There are 15 residues in the CDR3. The germline V gene has CDR1 MNHEY and CDR2 SMNVEV (reference sequence). CDR3 DNA sequence: TGTGCCACCAAAACCGCAGCGGGAGGGCCCTACGAGCAGTACTTC. Protein sequence: CATKTAAGGPYEQYF.

The chain employs TRBV13 and TRBJ1-1, with D possibly being TRBD1 (6 bases). There are 16 residues in the CDR3. V was trimmed by 3 bases and J by 3 bases, leaving 17 bases between them. Germline loops: CDR1 PRHDT, CDR2 FYEKMQ (reference sequence). CDR3 DNA sequence: TGTGCCAGCAGCTTCCTCGGGGGGCGCGGGGACACTGAAGCTTTCTTT. Its protein product is CASSFLGGRGDTEAFF.

The chain uses TRBV5-4 and TRBJ1-2; tentatively, D is TRBD1 (6 bases). Germline values: CDR1 SGHNT, CDR2 YYREEE (reference sequence). This CDR3 spans 13 amino acids. The V end was cut by 5 bases, the J end by 1 base, with 9 bases between. CDR3 sequence (DNA): TGTGCCAGCAGATTACAGGGTAACTATGGCTACACCTTC. This gives the protein CASRLQGNYGYTF.

With regard to this clone: At the DNA level, this CDR3 is encoded by other sequences in the same sample as well. V and J are TRBV6-1 and TRBJ2-3, with 11 bases that match TRBD2. The CDR3 covers 15 residues. The V gene end was trimmed by 6 bases and the J gene end by 5 bases; junction bases not matched to a gene: 7. Per the germline V gene, CDR1 is MNHNS and CDR2 is SASEGT. CDR3: CASSPTSGIGDTQYF. The DNA for the CDR3 is TGTGCCAGCAGCCCGACTAGCGGGATAGGAGATACGCAGTATTTT.

This chain links TRBV5-1 with TRBJ2-7, with 7 bases matching TRBD2. Germline CDR1 reads SGHRS; CDR2 reads YFSETQ. The CDR3 is 15 amino acids. The ends lost 2 bases at V and 5 bases at J; junction bases unmatched: 10. The CDR3 spells CASSFSGGRFDEQYF. CDR3 bases: TGCGCCAGCAGCTTCTCGGGCGGGAGATTCGACGAGCAGTACTTC.

The J gene is TRBJ1-2, the V gene TRBV19; TRBD1 matches at 9 bases. V dropped 5 bases and J dropped 4; count of bases not matched to a gene: 5. CDR1 is LNHDA, CDR2 SQIVND, per germline (reference sequence). The CDR3 runs to 14 residues. The CDR3, as DNA: TGTGCCAGTAGTGTGGGACAGGGAAGCTATGGCTACACCTTC. As protein: CASSVGQGSYGYTF. Full variable domain (missing parts from reference TRBV19 and TRBJ1-2): DGGITQSPKYLFRKEGQNVTLSCEQNLNHDAMYWYRQDPGQGLRLIYYSQIVNDFQKGDIAEGYSVSREKKESFPLTVTSAQKNPTAFYLCASSVGQGSYGYTFGSGTRLTVV.

The rearrangement uses TRBV30 and TRBJ1-3; the match to TRBD1 covers 9 bases. CDR1 and CDR2 from the germline V gene are GTSNPN and SVGIG (reference sequence). The CDR3 totals 14 residues. V lost 5 bases to trimming and J lost 0 bases; unmatched junction nucleotides: 2. This CDR3 reads CAWRGQGSGNTIYF. The CDR3, as DNA: TGTGCCTGGCGGGGACAGGGCTCTGGAAACACCATATATTTT.